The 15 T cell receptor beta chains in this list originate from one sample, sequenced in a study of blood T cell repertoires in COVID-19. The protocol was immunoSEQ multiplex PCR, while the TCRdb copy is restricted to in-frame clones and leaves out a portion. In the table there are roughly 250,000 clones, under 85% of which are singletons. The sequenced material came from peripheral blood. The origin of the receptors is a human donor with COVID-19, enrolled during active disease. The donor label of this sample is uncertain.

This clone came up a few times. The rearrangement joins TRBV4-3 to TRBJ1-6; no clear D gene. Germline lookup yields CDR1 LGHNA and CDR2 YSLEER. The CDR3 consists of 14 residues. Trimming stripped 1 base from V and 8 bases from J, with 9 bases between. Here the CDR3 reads CASSQVHSDSPLHF. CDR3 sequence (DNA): TGCGCCAGCAGCCAAGTCCACTCCGATTCACCCCTCCACTTT.

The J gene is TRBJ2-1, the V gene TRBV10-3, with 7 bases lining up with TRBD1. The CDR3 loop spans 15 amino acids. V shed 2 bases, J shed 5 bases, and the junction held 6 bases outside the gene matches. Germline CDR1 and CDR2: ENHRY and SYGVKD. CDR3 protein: CAISEGTVPNNEQFF. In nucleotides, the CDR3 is TGTGCCATCAGTGAGGGGACAGTCCCCAACAATGAGCAGTTCTTC.

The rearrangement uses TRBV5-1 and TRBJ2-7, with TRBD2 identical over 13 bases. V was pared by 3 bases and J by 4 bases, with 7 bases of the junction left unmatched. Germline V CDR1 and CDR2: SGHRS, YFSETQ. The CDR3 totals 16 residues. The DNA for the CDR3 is TGCGCCAGCAGCTACGGACTAGCGGGAGTATGGTACGAGCAGTACTTC. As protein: CASSYGLAGVWYEQYF.

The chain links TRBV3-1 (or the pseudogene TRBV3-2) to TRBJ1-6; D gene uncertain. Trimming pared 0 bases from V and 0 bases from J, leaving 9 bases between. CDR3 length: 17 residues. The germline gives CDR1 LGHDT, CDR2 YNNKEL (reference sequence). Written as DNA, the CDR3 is TGTGCCAGCAGCCAAGAGGCTCGAAGCTCCTATAATTCACCCCTCCACTTT. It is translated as CASSQEARSSYNSPLHF.

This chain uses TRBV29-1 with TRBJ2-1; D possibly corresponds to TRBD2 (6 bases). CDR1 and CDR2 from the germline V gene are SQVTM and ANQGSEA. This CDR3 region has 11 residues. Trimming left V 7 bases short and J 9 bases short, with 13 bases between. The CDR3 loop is CSAKVGGEQFF. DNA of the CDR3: TGCAGCGCGAAAGTGGGGGGTGAGCAGTTCTTC.

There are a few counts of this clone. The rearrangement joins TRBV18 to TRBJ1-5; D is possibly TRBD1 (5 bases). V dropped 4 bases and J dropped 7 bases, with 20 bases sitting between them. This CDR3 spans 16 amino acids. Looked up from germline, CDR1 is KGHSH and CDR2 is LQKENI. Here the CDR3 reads CASSLQPREVEQPQHF. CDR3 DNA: TGTGCCAGCTCACTCCAGCCCAGGGAAGTTGAGCAGCCCCAGCATTTT.

Here the CDR3 DNA reads TGTGCCAGCACGGGTTCCTATAATTCACCCCTCCACTTT. Amino acids: CASTGSYNSPLHF. This sequence joins TRBV12-3 or TRBV12-4 and TRBJ1-6, with D uncertain. The CDR3 spans 13 residues. V shed 7 bases and J shed 1 base, with 5 bases lying between them.

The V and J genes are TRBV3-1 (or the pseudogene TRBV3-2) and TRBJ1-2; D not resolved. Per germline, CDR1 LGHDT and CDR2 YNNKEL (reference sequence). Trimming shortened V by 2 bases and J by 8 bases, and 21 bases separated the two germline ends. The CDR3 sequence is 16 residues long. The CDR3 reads CASSQIKARSVMGYTF. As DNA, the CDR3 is TGTGCCAGCAGCCAAATAAAGGCCAGGTCGGTCATGGGCTACACCTTC.

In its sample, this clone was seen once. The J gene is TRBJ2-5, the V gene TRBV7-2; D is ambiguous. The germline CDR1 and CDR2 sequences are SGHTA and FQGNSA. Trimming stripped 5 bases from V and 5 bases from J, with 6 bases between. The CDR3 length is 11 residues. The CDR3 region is CASSQAETQYF. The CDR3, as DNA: TGTGCCAGCAGCCAAGCCGAGACCCAGTACTTC.

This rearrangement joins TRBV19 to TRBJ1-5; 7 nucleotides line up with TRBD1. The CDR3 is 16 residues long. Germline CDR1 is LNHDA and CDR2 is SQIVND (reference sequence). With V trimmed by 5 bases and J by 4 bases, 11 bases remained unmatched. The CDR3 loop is CASSAPRGSYNQPQHF. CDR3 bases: TGTGCCAGTAGTGCCCCCAGGGGGTCGTATAATCAGCCCCAGCATTTT.

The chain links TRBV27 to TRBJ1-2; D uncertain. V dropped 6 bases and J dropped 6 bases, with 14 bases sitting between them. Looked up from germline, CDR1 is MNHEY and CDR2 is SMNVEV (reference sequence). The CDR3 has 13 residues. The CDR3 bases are TGTGCCAGCAGCTTCAGGCTGACCGATGGCTACACCTTC. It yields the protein CASSFRLTDGYTF.

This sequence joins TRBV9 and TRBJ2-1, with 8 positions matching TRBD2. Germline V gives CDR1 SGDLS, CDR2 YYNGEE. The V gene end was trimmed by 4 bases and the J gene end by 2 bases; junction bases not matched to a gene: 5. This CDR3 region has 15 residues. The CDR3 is CASSPRAGAYNEQFF. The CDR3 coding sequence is TGTGCCAGCAGCCCTCGAGCGGGAGCCTACAATGAGCAGTTCTTC.

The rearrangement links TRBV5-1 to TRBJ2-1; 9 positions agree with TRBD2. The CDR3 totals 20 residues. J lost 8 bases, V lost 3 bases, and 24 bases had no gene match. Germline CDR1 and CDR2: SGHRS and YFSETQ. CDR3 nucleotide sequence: TGCGCCAGCAGCTACATCCGGGACCACGGCGCGGGAGGGAATTTGGATGAGCAGTTCTTC. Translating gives CASSYIRDHGAGGNLDEQFF.

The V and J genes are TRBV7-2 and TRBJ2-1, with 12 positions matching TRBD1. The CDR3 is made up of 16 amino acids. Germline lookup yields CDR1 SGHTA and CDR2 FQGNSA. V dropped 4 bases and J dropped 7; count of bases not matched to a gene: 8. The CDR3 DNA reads TGTGCCAGCAGCTCCCCGGGACAGGGGGCGTCGAATGAGCAGTTCTTC. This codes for CASSSPGQGASNEQFF.

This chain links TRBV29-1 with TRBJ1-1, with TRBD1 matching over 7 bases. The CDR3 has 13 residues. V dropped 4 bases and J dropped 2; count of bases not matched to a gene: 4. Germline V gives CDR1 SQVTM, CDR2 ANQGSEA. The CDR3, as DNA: TGCAGCGTTGGAGACAGGGCCAACACTGAAGCTTTCTTT. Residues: CSVGDRANTEAFF.